The TCR beta chain described here comes from a study of OX40 agonist ivuxolimab in advanced cancers. Study-level information: Dose-escalation patients had hepatocellular carcinoma, melanoma, renal cell or head and neck cancer. Males comprised 75% to 90% of the group, whose mean age was approximately 60 years (range about 20 to 79).

Libraries were prepared by immunoSEQ multiplex PCR; TCRdb keeps only in-frame clonotypes and omits some of them. The table records 34,000 or so clones, around 81% of them present only once. Study findings and constraints: Still undetermined is the antigen specificity of the expanded peripheral T cells.

V was pared by 0 bases and J by 1 base, with 4 bases between. Germline V CDR1 and CDR2: SGDLS, YYNGEE. CDR3 length equals 14 residues. This clone has a single count. Its specificity is unknown. Source: CD4+ or CD8+ T cells sorted from blood, taken in a trial of the OX40 agonist ivuxolimab. The chain combines TRBV9 with TRBJ2-2, with unresolved D. The sequence derives from an adult with an advanced solid tumor such as melanoma, head and neck, liver or kidney cancer. The CDR3 nucleotides are TGTGCCAGCAGCGTAGCCAGGAACACCGGGGAGCTGTTTTTT. It translates to CASSVARNTGELFF.